The subject of this entry is one TCR beta chain. This clonotype was seen at least ten times. Its specific antigen is unknown. Base qualities are not provided; no much larger clone lies one nucleotide away. This entry comes from a study of T-cell reconstitution after alpha-beta-depleted transplantation in children (dated by TCRdb to the mid-2010s). Regarding the research as a whole: Using TCR repertoire profiling, the study quantitatively followed how T-cell immune reconstitution unfolded in children after TCRalphabeta/CD19-depleted allogeneic hematopoietic cell transplantation.

Library construction relied on PCR. Data came from an Illumina HiSeq 2500. TCR libraries were prepared with molecular barcoding, using unique molecular identifiers to normalize TCRbeta repertoire quantification. The raw public data were reprocessed by TCRdb itself: fastp quality trimming at Q25, MiXCR clonotype calling, in-frame beta chains only. Each entry merges the rows of one CDR3 protein and shows their most common DNA and genes. The table for this sample lists approximately 640,000 distinct CDR3 sequences; about 15% of them were counted only once. Jointly, the top ten make up 0.8% to 1.1% of the sample. Taken from cysteine to phenylalanine, the CDR3 has 14 residues. Only the CDR3 portion is preserved as DNA: 42 bases, with reading frame beginning at the first base. Trimming takes 3 bases off V and 3 bases off J; junction bases not matched to a gene: 8. CDR1 and CDR2, looked up from the germline V gene, are SQVTM and ANQGSEA.

The material sequenced was PBMCs from the stem cell graft donor, taken from the stem cell graft. This sequence was found in a human donor who donated a stem cell graft to a child with acute myeloid leukemia. The chain is encoded by TRBV29-1 joined to TRBJ2-7; 7 middle bases align to TRBD1. The DNA reads as follows: TGCAGCGTTGACGAAGGGGGCAACGGCTACGAGCAGTACTTC. This is translated as CSVDEGGNGYEQYF.